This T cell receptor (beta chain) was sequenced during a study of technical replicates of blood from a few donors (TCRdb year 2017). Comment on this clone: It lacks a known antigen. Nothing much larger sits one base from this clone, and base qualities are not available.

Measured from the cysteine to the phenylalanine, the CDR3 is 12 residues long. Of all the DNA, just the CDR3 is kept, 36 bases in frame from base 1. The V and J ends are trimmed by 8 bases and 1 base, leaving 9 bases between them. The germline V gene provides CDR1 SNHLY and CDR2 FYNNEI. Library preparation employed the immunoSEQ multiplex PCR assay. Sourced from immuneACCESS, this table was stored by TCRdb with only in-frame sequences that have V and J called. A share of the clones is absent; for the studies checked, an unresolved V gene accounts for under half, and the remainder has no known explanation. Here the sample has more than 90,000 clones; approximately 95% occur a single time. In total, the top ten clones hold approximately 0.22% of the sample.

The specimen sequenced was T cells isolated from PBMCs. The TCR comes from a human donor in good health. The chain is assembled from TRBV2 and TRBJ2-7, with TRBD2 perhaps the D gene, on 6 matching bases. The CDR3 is CASRDWSYEQYF. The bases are TGTGCCAGCCGGGACTGGTCCTACGAGCAGTACTTC.